The 31 T cell receptor beta chains reported below all come from one sample, sequenced in a study of blood T cell repertoires in COVID-19. The protocol was immunoSEQ multiplex PCR, while the TCRdb copy is restricted to in-frame clones and leaves out a portion. The sample includes over 200,000 clones, about 89% seen only once; the top ten take around 6.5%. The sequencing sample was made of peripheral blood. These TCRs come from a man between 60 and 75 years old who had recovered from COVID-19.

The chain recombines TRBV5-1 with TRBJ2-7; a weak D match, TRBD2 (7 bases). Per germline, CDR1 SGHRS and CDR2 YFSETQ. V shed 7 bases and J shed 6 bases, with 17 bases lying between them. CDR3 length: 13 residues. The CDR3 bases are TGCGCCAGCGGGGGCTCGGCGGGAGCCGAGCAGTACTTC. This translates into CASGGSAGAEQYF.

CDR3 DNA sequence: TGTGCCAGTAGTCCCGGCCTCCCAAGGGAGGGCTACGAGCAGTACTTC. Protein sequence: CASSPGLPREGYEQYF. This sequence joins TRBV19 and TRBJ2-7; 7 bases map to TRBD2. Germline values: CDR1 LNHDA, CDR2 SQIVND (reference sequence). Trimming at V came to 5 bases and at J to 3 bases, leaving 13 bases not matched to a gene. CDR3 size: 16 residues.

This chain links TRBV6-5 with TRBJ2-3; 9 bases align to TRBD1. This CDR3 is 15 amino acids long. V gave up 4 bases and J gave up 6 bases; unmatched junction bases: 8. Germline V CDR1 and CDR2: MNHEY, SVGAGI. The CDR3 coding sequence is TGTGCCAGCAGTTCGACAGGGGGGAGAGGGGATACGCAGTATTTT. Translated, it gives CASSSTGGRGDTQYF.

V is TRBV5-4 and J is TRBJ1-2; 12 bases are shared with TRBD1. The germline gives CDR1 SGHNT, CDR2 YYREEE (reference sequence). Unmatched junction bases numbered 17, after V lost 7 bases and J lost 4 bases. The CDR3 totals 18 residues. CDR3: CASFFGSAGTGGIYGYTF. The CDR3, as DNA: TGTGCCAGCTTCTTCGGGTCCGCCGGGACAGGGGGCATCTATGGCTACACCTTC.

A single count supports this clone. The rearrangement joins TRBV3-1 (or the pseudogene TRBV3-2) to TRBJ1-1; D might be TRBD1 (6 bases). Trimming pared 1 base from V and 0 bases from J, leaving 15 bases between. Germline assignment: CDR1 LGHDT and CDR2 YNNKEL (reference sequence). The CDR3 spans 17 residues. The CDR3 DNA reads as TGTGCCAGCAGCCAAGCCCCTCAGGGGAAGGTGAACACTGAAGCTTTCTTT. The encoded protein is CASSQAPQGKVNTEAFF.

This chain joins TRBV30 and TRBJ1-4, with a weak D call TRBD1 (6 bases). V gave up 2 bases and J gave up 2 bases, with 12 bases separating them. CDR3 length equals 15 residues. CDR1 and CDR2 from the germline V gene are GTSNPN and SVGIG (reference sequence). This CDR3 is CAWSLTGSTNEKLFF. In DNA form, the CDR3 reads TGTGCCTGGAGTCTCACAGGGTCGACTAATGAAAAACTGTTTTTT. The complete variable domain, with remaining parts taken from reference TRBV30 and TRBJ1-4, reads SQTIHQWPATLVQPVGSPLSLECTVEGTSNPNLYWYRQAAGRGLQLLFYSVGIGQISSEVPQNLSASRPQDRQFILSSKKLLLSDSGFYLCAWSLTGSTNEKLFFGSGTQLSVL.

DNA of the CDR3: TGCGCCAGCAGCCAAGATCACGATCTCTACTACGAGCAGTACTTC. Its translation: CASSQDHDLYYEQYF. The chain recombines TRBV4-1 with TRBJ2-7; the D is unclear. Germline CDR1 and CDR2: MGHRA and YSYEKL. Between the trimmed V and J ends, which lost 0 bases and 3 bases, there was a span of 12 bases. This CDR3 is built from 15 residues.

The rearrangement links TRBV29-1 to TRBJ2-2; no clear D. The CDR3 is made up of 14 amino acids. Looked up from germline, CDR1 is SQVTM and CDR2 is ANQGSEA. Trimming took 7 bases from V and 5 from J, leaving 17 bases between them. CDR3 loop: CSALGQVNTGELFF. The DNA of the CDR3 is TGCAGCGCCCTGGGCCAGGTTAATACCGGGGAGCTGTTTTTT.

This sequence joins TRBV4-2 and TRBJ1-5; no clear D gene. Trimming took 1 base from V and 4 from J, leaving 5 bases between them. CDR1 and CDR2 from the germline V gene are LGHNA and YNFKEQ. The CDR3 length is 13 residues. The CDR3 bases are TGTGCCAGCAGCCAAGCTATAAATCAGCCCCAGCATTTT. Translation: CASSQAINQPQHF.

The J gene is TRBJ1-5, the V gene TRBV5-1, with D unresolved. The V and J ends lost 1 base and 7 bases respectively, with 9 bases between them. The CDR3 has 13 residues. Germline V CDR1 and CDR2: SGHRS, YFSETQ. This chain's CDR3 is CASSLSPGQPQHF. CDR3 nucleotide sequence: TGCGCCAGCAGCTTGTCCCCGGGGCAGCCCCAGCATTTT.

V and J are TRBV30 and TRBJ1-3; TRBD1 is a possible D gene (5 bases). Germline V gene data show CDR1 as GTSNPN and CDR2 as SVGIG (reference sequence). The length of the CDR3 is 15 residues. Trimming left V 5 bases short and J 0 bases short, with 14 bases between. The CDR3 coding sequence is TGTGCCTGGGGAGTCCAGGGTTTCTCTGGAAACACCATATATTTT. Translating it yields CAWGVQGFSGNTIYF.

The chain joins TRBV5-1 to TRBJ2-7; TRBD1 aligns across 7 bases. CDR1 and CDR2 from the germline V gene are SGHRS and YFSETQ. V dropped 1 base and J dropped 6; count of bases not matched to a gene: 10. The CDR3 extends over 15 amino acids. CDR3 nucleotide sequence: TGCGCCAGCAGCTTGACAGAAACAGGGGTCGGCGAGCAGTACTTC. This encodes CASSLTETGVGEQYF.

The chain combines TRBV7-3 with TRBJ2-2; D uncertain. Germline-derived CDR1 and CDR2 are SGHTA and FQGTGA. Trimming took off 5 bases at V and 6 bases at J, with 13 bases between the two ends. The CDR3 runs to 14 residues. CDR3: CASSPVQVAGELFF. CDR3 sequence (DNA): TGTGCCAGCAGCCCAGTCCAGGTCGCCGGGGAGCTGTTTTTT.

The V gene is TRBV7-2, the J gene TRBJ1-4; no reliable D call. This CDR3 is built from 14 residues. CDR1 SGHTA and CDR2 FQGNSA come from the germline V gene. The V end lost 2 bases, the J end lost 8 bases, and 12 bases lay between the germline ends. The CDR3 here is CASSLLSTGEKLFF. CDR3 nucleotides: TGTGCCAGCAGCTTATTGAGTACGGGAGAAAAACTGTTTTTT.

The chain has TRBV27 and TRBJ2-3; TRBD1 might be the D (6 bases). Trimming pared 3 bases from V and 2 bases from J, leaving 12 bases between. In germline, CDR1 is MNHEY, CDR2 SMNVEV (reference sequence). CDR3 size: 15 residues. CDR3 residues: CASSFGDRSTDTQYF. The CDR3 nucleotides are TGTGCCAGCAGTTTCGGAGACAGGTCCACAGATACGCAGTATTTT.

The V gene is TRBV11-2, the J gene TRBJ2-5; TRBD2 is a possible D gene (6 bases). Trimming cost V 5 bases and J 5 bases, with 27 bases left between them. Germline lookup yields CDR1 SGHAT and CDR2 FQNNGV. The CDR3 sequence is 18 residues long. The CDR3 reads CASSPNHGGPNTRETQYF. CDR3 bases: TGTGCCAGCAGCCCCAATCATGGAGGGCCAAATACGCGGGAGACCCAGTACTTC.

The CDR3 nucleotides are TGTGCCTGGAGCCCACTCGGGACAGGTTCCTACGAGCAGTACTTC. It translates to CAWSPLGTGSYEQYF. V is TRBV30 and J is TRBJ2-7; TRBD1 matches at 8 bases. The CDR3 totals 15 residues. Unmatched junction bases numbered 8, after V lost 3 bases and J lost 1 base. Germline V gene data show CDR1 as GTSNPN and CDR2 as SVGIG (reference sequence).

The chain combines TRBV5-1 with TRBJ2-7; 8 bases are shared with TRBD2. With V trimmed by 6 bases and J by 6 bases, 11 bases remained unmatched. Germline assignment: CDR1 SGHRS and CDR2 YFSETQ. The CDR3 length is 14 residues. The CDR3 region has the DNA TGCGCCAGCAACCCAATTGCGGGGGGCAGCGAGCAGTACTTC. Its protein product is CASNPIAGGSEQYF.

V usage is TRBV19 and J usage is TRBJ2-3; 12 bases fit TRBD2. Germline CDR1 reads LNHDA; CDR2 reads SQIVND (reference sequence). V was clipped by 1 base and J by 6 bases; unmatched bases: 11. This CDR3 spans 18 amino acids. The CDR3 bases are TGTGCCAGTAGTATAGGTGGACTAGCGGGGTCCTCAGTGGATACGCAGTATTTT. Protein: CASSIGGLAGSSVDTQYF.

This chain links TRBV7-8 with TRBJ1-4; D is undetermined. The CDR3 is made up of 15 amino acids. V was pared by 2 bases and J by 6 bases, with 13 bases between. Germline assignment: CDR1 SGHVS and CDR2 FQNEAQ. The CDR3 nucleotides are TGTGCCAGCAGCTTACTGAGAGAGGCCCATGAAAAACTGTTTTTT. Translating gives CASSLLREAHEKLFF. The full variable domain, completed using reference TRBV7-8 and TRBJ1-4, is GAGVSQSPRYKVAKRGQDVALRCDPISGHVSLFWYQQALGQGPEFLTYFQNEAQLDKSGLPSDRFFAERPEGSVSTLKIQRTQQEDSAVYLCASSLLREAHEKLFFGSGTQLSVL.

The chain carries TRBV5-5 and TRBJ2-1; 8 nucleotides line up with TRBD2. Per germline, CDR1 SGHKS and CDR2 YYEKEE (reference sequence). The CDR3 is 15 amino acids. After removal of 0 bases from V and 9 bases from J, the junction contained 8 bases not matched to a gene. This chain's CDR3 is CASSLVAGGPGEQFF. The CDR3 DNA reads as TGTGCCAGCAGCTTGGTTGCGGGGGGCCCCGGTGAGCAGTTCTTC.

The chain combines TRBV9 with TRBJ2-7; D is perhaps TRBD1 (6 bases). Germline CDR1 and CDR2: SGDLS and YYNGEE. The CDR3 length is 15 residues. V shed 9 bases and J shed 0 bases, with 19 bases lying between them. CDR3 coding DNA: TGTGCCAAGGTAGGGGTTACAGGGAGCTCCTACGAGCAGTACTTC. Translation gives CAKVGVTGSSYEQYF.

The chain combines TRBV19 with TRBJ2-5; possibly TRBD2 for D (5 bases). The CDR3 is made up of 14 amino acids. CDR1 is LNHDA and CDR2 is SQIVND in the germline V gene (reference sequence). V lost 3 bases and J 5 bases, leaving 13 bases between the germline ends. The chain's CDR3 is CASSIPGRGETQYF. In nucleotides, the CDR3 is TGTGCCAGTAGTATCCCGGGTCGCGGGGAGACCCAGTACTTC.

The gene calls are TRBV6-5 and TRBJ1-1; TRBD1 matches at 8 bases. Germline V gene sequence: CDR1 MNHEY, CDR2 SVGAGI. The CDR3 is made up of 14 amino acids. The V and J ends lost 2 bases and 2 bases, in that order; junction bases with no gene match: 1. The CDR3 reads CASSYDRGNTEAFF. CDR3 nucleotides: TGTGCCAGCAGTTACGACAGGGGAAACACTGAAGCTTTCTTT.

This sequence joins TRBV3-1 (or the pseudogene TRBV3-2) and TRBJ2-1, with a weak D call TRBD1 (5 bases). V lost 0 bases and J lost 7, with 19 bases in between. Germline CDR1 LGHDT, CDR2 YNNKEL (reference sequence). This CDR3 comprises 17 residues. CDR3: CASSQERLAGLGNEQFF. Written as DNA, the CDR3 is TGTGCCAGCAGCCAAGAACGTCTGGCAGGGCTGGGAAATGAGCAGTTCTTC.

This rearrangement joins TRBV19 to TRBJ2-7; 9 bases line up with TRBD1. CDR1 and CDR2 from the germline V gene are LNHDA and SQIVND (reference sequence). The V gene end was trimmed by 4 bases and the J gene end by 3 bases; junction bases not matched to a gene: 7. The CDR3 is 15 amino acids. The CDR3 reads CASSTRRDRDYEQYF. The CDR3 coding sequence is TGTGCCAGTAGTACCCGCCGGGACAGGGACTACGAGCAGTACTTC.

The chain uses TRBV3-1 (or the pseudogene TRBV3-2) and TRBJ2-5; 7 nucleotides agree with TRBD1. J lost 5 bases, V lost 3 bases, and 9 bases had no gene match. Germline V gene lookup returns CDR1 LGHDT and CDR2 YNNKEL (reference sequence). The CDR3 runs 15 residues. The CDR3 DNA sequence: TGTGCCAGCAGCCAGAGAACAGGGGCCGGGGAGACCCAGTACTTC. Translation gives CASSQRTGAGETQYF.

The chain recombines TRBV6-5 with TRBJ2-7; tentatively, D is TRBD2 (7 bases). The CDR3 totals 14 residues. Germline V gene data show CDR1 as MNHEY and CDR2 as SVGAGI. V dropped 2 bases and J dropped 2 bases, with 10 bases sitting between them. In DNA form, the CDR3 reads TGTGCCAGCAGTTACGGCGGGGGCGCCTACGAGCAGTACTTC. Protein product: CASSYGGGAYEQYF.

This chain connects TRBV19 to TRBJ2-1; 15 bases line up with TRBD2. V shed 5 bases, J shed 15 bases, and the junction held 5 bases outside the gene matches. This CDR3 is built from 13 residues. Germline assignment: CDR1 LNHDA and CDR2 SQIVND (reference sequence). CDR3 nucleotide sequence: TGTGCCAGTAGTCCCGGGACTAGCGGGGGGTTGTTCTTC. Its translation: CASSPGTSGGLFF.

V usage is TRBV5-1 and J usage is TRBJ2-7, with 7 bases matching TRBD1. Trimming at V came to 4 bases and at J to 4 bases, leaving 5 bases not matched to a gene. The V gene's germline CDR1 is SGHRS and CDR2 YFSETQ. CDR3 length: 13 residues. The CDR3 DNA sequence: TGCGCCAGCAGCAGGGGACAGCGTTACGAGCAGTACTTC. It yields the protein CASSRGQRYEQYF.

The gene calls are TRBV5-1 and TRBJ2-5; TRBD2 matches at 11 bases. The germline gives CDR1 SGHRS, CDR2 YFSETQ. CDR3 length: 15 amino acids. V lost 1 base and J lost 5; bases outside the gene matches: 4. The CDR3 protein is CASSLSSGRSETQYF. Here the CDR3 DNA reads TGCGCCAGCAGCTTGTCTAGCGGGAGGAGTGAGACCCAGTACTTC.